This TCR beta chain was recorded in a study of T cells in women clearing cervical HPV infection. About the study: Case blood was drawn when the lesion was first found; control blood after infection became undetectable.

The protocol was immunoSEQ multiplex PCR, while the TCRdb copy is restricted to in-frame clones and leaves out a portion. The listing records 15,000 or so clones. On this clone: The read terminates 3 residues ahead of where the CDR3 ends, so the germline J gene completes it.

Germline V gene sequence: CDR1 DFQATT, CDR2 SNEGSKA (reference sequence). The CDR3 is 11 amino acids. Sequencing was carried out using blood buffy coat. The sequence was collected from a woman aged 18 to 75 with a cervical HPV16 infection that either progressed to CIN3+ or cleared (not recorded which). J is TRBJ2-3 and V is TRBV20-1; perhaps TRBD2 as D (6 bases). The CDR3 protein is CSGGVGETQYF. The sequenced part of the CDR3 DNA is TGCAGTGGGGGGGTTGGAGAGACG.